This is a list of T cell receptor beta chains from one sample in a study of T cell repertoires in cytomegalovirus infection. TCRdb called the reads again in MiXCR, with one record for every CDR3 protein. The data hold under 800,000 distinct CDR3 sequences, with roughly 26% observed a single time. Input material: CD8+ T cells from PBMCs. The receptors come from a human donor in good health (CMV status not recorded). Some clones in this sample may be carry-over from other donors' samples. Each CDR3 is given with its conserved first and last residue. The D gene is left open where the match is weak. Size is omitted from some rows. Given values are once, few, many or a class for expanded clones.

v_call	d_call	clone_size	j_call	cdr3_aa	cdr3_nt
TRBV10-3	NA	NA	TRBJ2-7	CAISESVRGDEQYF	TGTGCCATCAGTGAGTCTGTCAGGGGAGACGAGCAGTACTTC
TRBV7-6	TRBD2	NA	TRBJ2-7	CASSSGTSGGAPYEQYF	TGTGCCAGCAGCTCCGGGACTAGCGGGGGGGCGCCCTACGAGCAGTACTTC
TRBV29-1	NA	NA	TRBJ2-1	CSVEGLYNEQFF	TGCAGCGTTGAAGGATTATACAATGAGCAGTTCTTC
TRBV12-3/TRBV12-4	NA	NA	TRBJ1-2	CASSQGPGYTF	TGTGCCAGCTCCCAAGGCCCTGGCTACACCTTC
TRBV3-1	TRBD2	few	TRBJ2-3	CASSQSGLAGAGDTQYF	TGTGCCAGCAGCCAATCGGGACTAGCGGGGGCCGGTGATACGCAGTATTTT
TRBV12-3/TRBV12-4	NA	many	TRBJ1-2	CASSLVFLVDGYTF	TGTGCCAGCAGTTTGGTATTCTTGGTGGATGGCTACACCTTC
TRBV6-1	NA	few	TRBJ2-2	CASSEGYLVAENTGELFF	TGTGCCAGCAGTGAAGGCTACTTGGTAGCGGAGAACACCGGGGAGCTGTTTTTT
TRBV6-5	NA	many	TRBJ2-1	CASSYSGLGYNEQFF	TGTGCCAGCAGTTACTCGGGGCTAGGTTACAATGAGCAGTTCTTC
TRBV20-1	NA	NA	TRBJ2-1	CSAEPGLSAYNEQFF	TGCAGTGCTGAGCCAGGACTAAGTGCCTACAATGAGCAGTTCTTC
TRBV6-2/TRBV6-3	NA	NA	TRBJ1-5	CASSPPGHQYQPQHF	TGTGCCAGCAGTCCTCCTGGGCATCAGTATCAGCCCCAGCATTTT
TRBV20-1	NA	once	TRBJ2-3	CSADEGAPDTQYF	TGCAGTGCGGACGAAGGAGCTCCAGATACGCAGTATTTT
TRBV11-2	NA	once	TRBJ2-5	CASGGEPAERETQYF	TGTGCCAGCGGTGGTGAGCCTGCTGAGCGAGAGACCCAGTACTTC
TRBV29-1	NA	NA	TRBJ1-1	CSLSRGRTEAFF	TGCAGCCTTAGCCGGGGACGAACTGAAGCTTTCTTT
TRBV15	NA	few	TRBJ2-3	CATPRLDKSTDTQYF	TGTGCCACCCCCCGACTAGACAAATCCACAGATACGCAGTATTTT
TRBV7-7	NA	many	TRBJ2-3	CASSIRPEDTQYF	TGTGCTAGCAGCATTCGACCGGAAGATACGCAGTATTTT
TRBV6-5	TRBD2	many	TRBJ2-3	CASSYAAGGVSRTDTQYF	TGTGCCAGCAGTTACGCGGCGGGGGGGGTATCCCGCACAGATACGCAGTATTTT
TRBV10-3	NA	NA	TRBJ1-1	CAILDRNTEAFF	TGTGCCATCCTTGACAGGAACACTGAAGCTTTCTTT
TRBV6-5	NA	NA	TRBJ1-1	CASSYSSYRVMNTEAFF	TGTGCCAGCAGTTACTCGTCCTACAGGGTCATGAACACTGAAGCTTTCTTT
TRBV12-3/TRBV12-4	NA	NA	TRBJ1-2	CASTPGHGYGYTF	TGTGCCAGCACACCGGGACATGGCTATGGCTACACCTTC
TRBV6-4	NA	NA	TRBJ1-5	CASSELAGRDQPQHF	TGTGCCAGCAGTGAATTAGCGGGCCGCGATCAGCCCCAGCATTTT
TRBV12-5	NA	few	TRBJ2-1	CASGLEPYNEQFF	TGTGCTAGTGGTTTGGAACCCTACAATGAGCAGTTCTTC
TRBV20-1	NA	NA	TRBJ2-2	CSARRGVDTGELFF	TGCAGTGCTAGACGAGGGGTTGACACCGGGGAGCTGTTTTTT